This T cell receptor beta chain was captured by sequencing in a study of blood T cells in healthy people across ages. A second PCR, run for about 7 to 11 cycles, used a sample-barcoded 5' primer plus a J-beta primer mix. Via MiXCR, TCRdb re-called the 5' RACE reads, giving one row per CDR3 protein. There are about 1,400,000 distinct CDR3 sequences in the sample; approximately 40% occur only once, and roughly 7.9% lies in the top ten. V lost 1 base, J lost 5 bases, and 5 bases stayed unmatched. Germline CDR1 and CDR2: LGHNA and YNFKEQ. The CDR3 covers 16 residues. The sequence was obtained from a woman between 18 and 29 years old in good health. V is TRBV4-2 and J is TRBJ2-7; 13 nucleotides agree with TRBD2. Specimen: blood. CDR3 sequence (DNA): TGTGCCAGCAGCCAAGTCCTTGGGACTAGCGGGAACGAGCAGTACTTC. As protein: CASSQVLGTSGNEQYF.